The TCR beta chain described here comes from a study of PD-L1 blockade in urothelial cancer. Germline-derived CDR1 and CDR2 are SGDLS and YYNGEE. Germline trimming cut 4 bases from V and 2 bases from J; bases unmatched to any gene: 3. CDR3 size: 14 residues. Measured with immunoSEQ multiplex PCR; TCRdb has only the in-frame clones, and not every one. The table records roughly 50,000 clones, 87% of them present only once. Time point indicated: pretreatment peripheral blood. A total of 1 to 8 samples per patient were collected pretreatment and on-treatment. This sequence originates from an older woman with urothelial cancer. The material was PBMCs, obtained around atezolizumab (anti-PD-L1) treatment. The chain links TRBV9 to TRBJ2-7; 10 nucleotides agree with TRBD2. DNA for the CDR3: TGTGCCAGCAGCAGGACTAGCGGAGCCTACGAGCAGTACTTC. Residues: CASSRTSGAYEQYF.